This TCR beta chain was sequenced during a study of CD8+CD57+ T cells in acquired aplastic anemia. Across the whole study: The average for DNA from sorted CD4+ and CD8+ cells was 3 to 3.5 ug.

This clonotype has more than one count but fewer than ten. It was genomic DNA that served as the template for profiling TCR beta VDJ and CDR3. MiXCR was run by TCRdb on the reads, yielding one entry per CDR3 protein. The data show 180,000 or so distinct CDR3 sequences, over 40% seen once. Germline values: CDR1 LNHNV, CDR2 YYDKDF (reference sequence). The CDR3 runs 16 residues. The germline V and J ends were trimmed by 1 base and 0 bases, with 9 bases remaining between them. Patients included in sequencing had previously demonstrated CD8+CD57+ cell expansion by flow cytometry. Sequencing input: sorted CD4+, CD8+, or CD8+CD57+ T cells (not recorded which) from PBMCs. The chain combines TRBV15 with TRBJ2-2, with D perhaps TRBD1 (6 bases). The clonotype originates from a human donor with aplastic anemia. The DNA for the CDR3 is TGTGCCACCAGCAGAGGGGACACATCGAACACCGGGGAGCTGTTTTTT. Translating it yields CATSRGDTSNTGELFF.